The T cell receptor beta chain described here comes from a study of blood T cell repertoires in COVID-19. Study information: Sites in the United States, Italy and Spain provided acute and convalescent COVID-19 samples. PBMCs, B-cell-depleted T cells, or T cells were the source of the cDNA or gDNA that made up the material.

Authors' methods: Nucleated cell number was recorded as an estimate derived from reference gene primer amplification. Sequenced by immunoSEQ multiplex PCR; TCRdb stores in-frame clones only, minus some. V, J and clone size are those of that table, while D and trimming were read from the DNA. This sample has around 200,000 clones; roughly nine tenths occur once, and the top ten carry 1.5% to 2%. With 3 bases removed from V and 7 bases from J, the gap between germline ends came to 12 bases. Germline CDR1 is LNHDA and CDR2 is SQIVND (reference sequence). This CDR3 has 13 amino acids. The chain employs TRBV19 and TRBJ1-1; D not certain. The sample was peripheral blood. This receptor was taken from a man between 40 and 49 years old with active or convalescent COVID-19. The DNA for the CDR3 is TGTGCCAGTAGTATCATGGGAGGAGGTGAAGCTTTCTTT. This codes for CASSIMGGGEAFF.